These T cell receptor beta chains were read from a single sample in a study of blood T cell repertoires in COVID-19. TCRdb keeps only in-frame clones here, not all; method: immunoSEQ multiplex PCR. The sample carries around 280,000 clones, roughly 90% recorded once. Sequencing was done on a sample of PBMCs or T cells enriched from blood (not recorded which). All receptors come from a woman aged 18-29 years with acute COVID-19. The CDR3 runs from the conserved cysteine through the conserved F or W. The order of the fields is V gene, D gene, clone size, J gene, CDR3 DNA, CDR3 protein. A D gene is named only where the DNA matches it firmly. Size is omitted from some rows. Given values are once, few, many or a class for expanded clones.

V: TRBV29-1
D: NA
size: NA
J: TRBJ2-2
DNA: TGCAGCGTTGGCCAACCAGGGGGGACCGGGGAGCTGTTTTTT
CDR3: CSVGQPGGTGELFF

V: TRBV13
D: NA
size: NA
J: TRBJ2-1
DNA: TGTGCCAGCAGCTTAAGCGAGCGGAATGAGCAGTTCTTC
CDR3: CASSLSERNEQFF

V: TRBV24-1
D: TRBD2
size: once
J: TRBJ2-1
DNA: TGTGCCACCCAACTAGCGGGAAGCTACAATGAGCAGTTCTTC
CDR3: CATQLAGSYNEQFF

V: TRBV5-1
D: TRBD2
size: NA
J: TRBJ2-1
DNA: TGCGCCAGCAGAGAGGGTGGCGGGAGGGGCTCGAGAGAGCAGTTCTTC
CDR3: CASREGGGRGSREQFF

V: TRBV28
D: TRBD1
size: once
J: TRBJ1-2
DNA: TGTGCCAGCACCTCCGGGACAGCCCCCGAGGTACGCCGACCCTATGGCTACACCTTC
CDR3: CASTSGTAPEVRRPYGYTF

V: TRBV29-1
D: TRBD1
size: few
J: TRBJ1-1
DNA: TGCAGCGTTGAAATCCATACAGGGGGCATGAACACTGAAGCTTTCTTT
CDR3: CSVEIHTGGMNTEAFF

V: TRBV28
D: TRBD2
size: few
J: TRBJ2-4
DNA: TGTGCCAGCAGTTTAAGCGGGGGGGAAAACATTCAGTACTTC
CDR3: CASSLSGGENIQYF

V: TRBV7-9
D: TRBD1
size: NA
J: TRBJ1-2
DNA: TGTGCCAGCAGCCACAGGGGGAACTATGGCTACACCTTC
CDR3: CASSHRGNYGYTF

V: TRBV29-1
D: NA
size: NA
J: TRBJ1-2
DNA: TGCAGCGTAGCGGAGCTCTATGGCTACACCTTC
CDR3: CSVAELYGYTF

V: TRBV3-1/TRBV3-2
D: TRBD1
size: NA
J: TRBJ1-1
DNA: TGTGCCAGCAGCGACCGGGACAGGGATGAAGCTTTCTTT
CDR3: CASSDRDRDEAFF

V: TRBV24-1
D: NA
size: few
J: TRBJ1-2
DNA: TGTGCCACCAGTGATTTCGGGGAGGCTAGCGGCTACACCTTC
CDR3: CATSDFGEASGYTF

V: TRBV10-3
D: NA
size: NA
J: TRBJ2-1
DNA: TGTGCCATCAGTGTTGCGGACTCCTACAATGAGCAGTTCTTC
CDR3: CAISVADSYNEQFF

V: TRBV6-2/TRBV6-3
D: NA
size: few
J: TRBJ1-2
DNA: TGTGCCAGCAGTGCACGGGGCTATGGCTACACCTTC
CDR3: CASSARGYGYTF

V: TRBV28
D: NA
size: once
J: TRBJ1-4
DNA: TGTGCCAGCAGTCGTTACAGGGTTGATAATGAAAAACTGTTTTTT
CDR3: CASSRYRVDNEKLFF

V: TRBV4-1
D: TRBD1
size: NA
J: TRBJ1-5
DNA: TGCGCCAGCAGCCGGCCAGTCAGGGGGACAGGGTTGGTGAATCAGCCCCAGCATTTT
CDR3: CASSRPVRGTGLVNQPQHF

V: TRBV5-1
D: TRBD1
size: NA
J: TRBJ1-5
DNA: TGCGCCAGCAGCTTGGGGGACAGGGTAGAGCCCCAGCATTTT
CDR3: CASSLGDRVEPQHF

V: TRBV10-2
D: TRBD2
size: once
J: TRBJ2-1
DNA: TGCGCCAGCAGTGAGTCGTGGGGGACTAACAACTACAATGAGCAGTTCTTC
CDR3: CASSESWGTNNYNEQFF

V: TRBV16
D: NA
size: NA
J: TRBJ1-2
DNA: TGTGCCAGCAGCCATTCGATCACAGACTATGGCTACACCTTC
CDR3: CASSHSITDYGYTF

V: TRBV7-8
D: TRBD2
size: NA
J: TRBJ2-5
DNA: TGTGCCAGCAGCCCGGGACTAGCGGGAGGGGGCATAGAGACCCAGTACTTC
CDR3: CASSPGLAGGGIETQYF

V: TRBV7-9
D: NA
size: NA
J: TRBJ2-2
DNA: TGTGCCAGCAGCTTAGTGACTGGCGCCGACACCGGGGAGCTGTTTTTT
CDR3: CASSLVTGADTGELFF

V: TRBV5-1
D: TRBD2
size: NA
J: TRBJ2-5
DNA: TGCGCCAGCGGGCTAGCGGGAGGAAGGAGACAAGAGACCCAGTACTTC
CDR3: CASGLAGGRRQETQYF

V: TRBV2
D: TRBD2
size: NA
J: TRBJ2-7
DNA: TGTGCCAGCCGCGATATTAGCGGGAGCACCTACGAGCAGTACTTC
CDR3: CASRDISGSTYEQYF

V: TRBV27
D: NA
size: NA
J: TRBJ1-2
DNA: TGTGCCAGCAGTTTGCAGGGTGCTAACTATGGCTACACCTTC
CDR3: CASSLQGANYGYTF

V: TRBV5-1
D: TRBD1
size: few
J: TRBJ2-5
DNA: TGCGCCAGCAGCCCCGGACAGGGGGCAGGAGAGACCCAGTACTTC
CDR3: CASSPGQGAGETQYF

V: TRBV28
D: TRBD2
size: NA
J: TRBJ2-5
DNA: TGTGCCAGCAGCGGCGGGAGGGCTCAAGAGACCCAGTACTTC
CDR3: CASSGGRAQETQYF

V: TRBV18
D: TRBD2
size: few
J: TRBJ2-1
DNA: TGTGCCAGCTCACCCGGGACTAGCGCGAATGAGCAGTTCTTC
CDR3: CASSPGTSANEQFF

V: TRBV29-1
D: TRBD1
size: NA
J: TRBJ1-2
DNA: TGCAGCGTTGGATTGGTCAAGACAGGGGATAACTATGGCTACACCTTC
CDR3: CSVGLVKTGDNYGYTF

V: TRBV6-2/TRBV6-3
D: TRBD2
size: NA
J: TRBJ2-7
DNA: TGTGCCAGCAGTGCCCTAGCGGGAGGGGCCTACGAGCAGTACTTC
CDR3: CASSALAGGAYEQYF

V: TRBV11-2
D: NA
size: NA
J: TRBJ2-5
DNA: TGTGCCAGCAGCTCGGACTTCGGCCGGATCCAAGAGACCCAGTACTTC
CDR3: CASSSDFGRIQETQYF

V: TRBV27
D: NA
size: NA
J: TRBJ2-1
DNA: TGTGCCAGCAGTGGGCGCAATGAGCAGTTCTTC
CDR3: CASSGRNEQFF

V: TRBV28
D: NA
size: once
J: TRBJ1-1
DNA: TGTGCCAGCAGTTTAGGCACCCCCGGACTGCTGAACACTGAAGCTTTCTTT
CDR3: CASSLGTPGLLNTEAFF

V: TRBV10-3
D: NA
size: NA
J: TRBJ2-5
DNA: TGTGCCATCAGTGCTCGAGCGGACCAAGAGACCCAGTACTTC
CDR3: CAISARADQETQYF

V: TRBV6-6
D: NA
size: NA
J: TRBJ2-7
DNA: TGTGCCAGCAGGACGGGACTCGCCTCCGCCGAGCAGTACTTC
CDR3: CASRTGLASAEQYF

V: TRBV19
D: NA
size: once
J: TRBJ2-7
DNA: TGTGCCAGTAGTGGGCCCCAGGGGGGCTACGAGCAGTACTTC
CDR3: CASSGPQGGYEQYF

V: TRBV30
D: NA
size: NA
J: TRBJ1-1
DNA: TGTGCCTGGAGTGTCCAGCAGGGCTGGGAAGCTTTCTTT
CDR3: CAWSVQQGWEAFF

V: TRBV5-1
D: NA
size: NA
J: TRBJ2-2
DNA: TGCGCCAGCAGCTCGAGTCACCGGGAGCTGTTTTTT
CDR3: CASSSSHRELFF

V: TRBV15
D: TRBD2
size: NA
J: TRBJ2-3
DNA: TGTGCCACCAGCAGAGCCCCTAGCGGGAGTAGAGATACGCAGTATTTT
CDR3: CATSRAPSGSRDTQYF

V: TRBV2
D: NA
size: NA
J: TRBJ2-7
DNA: TGTGCCAGCAAATGGATGCACAGGGCTCTTTACGAGCAGTACTTC
CDR3: CASKWMHRALYEQYF

V: TRBV6-5
D: NA
size: NA
J: TRBJ1-1
DNA: TGTGCCAGCAGTTTAGACAACATGAACACTGAAGCTTTCTTT
CDR3: CASSLDNMNTEAFF

V: TRBV29-1
D: TRBD1
size: NA
J: TRBJ2-6
DNA: TGCAGCGTGATGACAGGGTACTCTGGGGCCAACGTCCTGACTTTC
CDR3: CSVMTGYSGANVLTF

V: TRBV2
D: NA
size: NA
J: TRBJ2-7
DNA: TGTGCCAGCGGCCAGGGGTACTACGAGCAGTACTTC
CDR3: CASGQGYYEQYF

V: TRBV24-1
D: NA
size: NA
J: TRBJ2-3
DNA: TGTGCCACCAGTGATCGCGGGACAGAGCCACACACAGATACGCAGTATTTT
CDR3: CATSDRGTEPHTDTQYF

V: TRBV10-2
D: NA
size: NA
J: TRBJ1-1
DNA: TGCGCCAGCACTGGACAACAGGGATTTGGCACTGAAGCTTTCTTT
CDR3: CASTGQQGFGTEAFF

V: TRBV27
D: TRBD2
size: NA
J: TRBJ2-1
DNA: TGTGCCAGCAGTGGGACTAGCGGGAGCCCCCGTCCTTACAATGAGCAGTTCTTC
CDR3: CASSGTSGSPRPYNEQFF

V: TRBV28
D: NA
size: NA
J: TRBJ2-7
DNA: TGTGCCAGCACCCAATCACAGGGTAAAGGAAGCTACGAGCAGTACTTC
CDR3: CASTQSQGKGSYEQYF

V: TRBV2
D: TRBD2
size: NA
J: TRBJ2-1
DNA: TGTGCCAGCAGTTGGGCCCAGAGCGGGAGCACATCGAGCTACAATGAGCAGTTCTTC
CDR3: CASSWAQSGSTSSYNEQFF

V: TRBV18
D: NA
size: NA
J: TRBJ2-2
DNA: TGTGCCAGCTCACCAATCGGGGGAACCGGGGAGCTGTTTTTT
CDR3: CASSPIGGTGELFF

V: TRBV19
D: TRBD2
size: NA
J: TRBJ2-7
DNA: TGTGCCAGTAGTATGAGGGGAGGGCGGCGCCACTACGAGCAGTACTTC
CDR3: CASSMRGGRRHYEQYF

V: TRBV19
D: TRBD2
size: NA
J: TRBJ2-3
DNA: TGTGCCAATCAACTACAGGGACCTGGACTAGCGGACACAGATACGCAGTATTTT
CDR3: CANQLQGPGLADTDTQYF

V: TRBV5-4
D: NA
size: NA
J: TRBJ2-3
DNA: TGTGCCAGCAGCACCGGGGGGCCAGATACGCAGTATTTT
CDR3: CASSTGGPDTQYF

V: TRBV6-2/TRBV6-3
D: TRBD1
size: NA
J: TRBJ2-7
DNA: TGTGCCAGCAGTTTCTGGACAGGGGGATCCGACGAGCAGTACTTC
CDR3: CASSFWTGGSDEQYF

V: TRBV7-9
D: NA
size: few
J: TRBJ2-3
DNA: TGTGCCAGCAATCCTCGGGACTTCCCCTCTCTCGTCGAGCAGTATTTT
CDR3: CASNPRDFPSLVEQYF

V: TRBV4-3
D: NA
size: NA
J: TRBJ2-7
DNA: TGCGCCAGCAGCCAAGATGGGACTGGAGCCTACGAGCAGTACTTC
CDR3: CASSQDGTGAYEQYF

V: TRBV4-2
D: TRBD1
size: NA
J: TRBJ2-1
DNA: TGTGCCAGCAGTCAATGGACGGGACAGAGCTCCTACAATGAGCAGTTCTTC
CDR3: CASSQWTGQSSYNEQFF